A selection of T cell receptor beta chains follows, all from one sample in a study of T cell repertoires in cytomegalovirus infection. The antigens these receptors bind are not known. A single record per CDR3 protein comes from TCRdb applying MiXCR to the reads. The data show about 830,000 distinct CDR3 sequences, about 30% seen once. The sequencing used cultured CD8+ T cells from PBMCs, collected from culture after CMV antigen stimulation. These receptors came from a human donor in good health (CMV status not recorded). Some clones in this sample may be carry-over from other donors' samples. Each CDR3 is given with its conserved first and last residue. A D gene is named only where the DNA matches it firmly. Some rows have no size entry. The others give once, few or many, or a class for an expanded clone.

>NA|many|TRBV7-9|TRBJ1-5
TGTGCCAGCAGCCAGGACAGTCCTTATAGCAATCAGCCCCAGCATTTT
CASSQDSPYSNQPQHF
>TRBD2|many|TRBV7-2|TRBJ2-1
TGTGCCAGCATCTGGACTAGCGGGGGGGTGGATGAGCAGTTCTTC
CASIWTSGGVDEQFF
>NA|NA|TRBV7-9|TRBJ1-1
TGTGCCAACCGCAGGGCAGGCACTGAAGCTTTCTTT
CANRRAGTEAFF
>NA|NA|TRBV7-9|TRBJ1-6
TGTGCCAGCAGCCCCGACAGGTCGCGTTCACCCCTCCACTTT
CASSPDRSRSPLHF
>NA|many|TRBV18|TRBJ2-2
TGTGCCAGCTCACCACAGGACACCGGGGAGCTGTTTTTT
CASSPQDTGELFF
>TRBD2|NA|TRBV7-2|TRBJ2-1
TGTGCCAGCAGCCCCCGGGACTACATGTACAATGGGCAGTTCTTC
CASSPRDYMYNGQFF
>NA|NA|TRBV10-3|TRBJ2-5
TGTGCCATCAGTGAGTTAGCGGACCGGGAGACCCAGTACTTC
CAISELADRETQYF
>NA|NA|TRBV28|TRBJ1-2
TGTGCCAGCAGTTTGGTTAGGGTCCATGGCTACACCTTC
CASSLVRVHGYTF
>NA|few|TRBV4-1|TRBJ2-1
TGCGCCAGCAGCCAAGATCTCCTCACAGGGCGCGAGCAGTTCTTC
CASSQDLLTGREQFF
>NA|NA|TRBV15|TRBJ1-1
TGTGCCACCAGCAAAACTATGAACACTGAAGCTTTCTTT
CATSKTMNTEAFF
>NA|few|TRBV12-3/TRBV12-4|TRBJ1-5
TGTGCCAGCAGTTTCACAGGACAGCACAATCAGCCCCAGCATTTT
CASSFTGQHNQPQHF
>NA|many|TRBV7-2|TRBJ1-5
TGTGCCAGCAGCCTCAAACGGCAATATAGCAATCAGCCCCAGCATTTT
CASSLKRQYSNQPQHF
>TRBD1|few|TRBV10-3|TRBJ2-7
TGTGCCATCAGTACAGGGGAGAGCTCCTACGAGCAGTACTTC
CAISTGESSYEQYF
>NA|few|TRBV27|TRBJ1-1
TGTGCCACAAGGTGGGGCAACCGTGAAGCTTTCTTT
CATRWGNREAFF
>TRBD1|many|TRBV12-3/TRBV12-4|TRBJ1-1
TGTGCCAGCAGAACCGGGACAGGGGTATTCGGGCAAGAAGCTTTCTTT
CASRTGTGVFGQEAFF
>NA|NA|TRBV6-5|TRBJ2-2
TGTGTCAGCAGTTATATGGGGACCGGGGAGCTGTTTTTT
CVSSYMGTGELFF
>NA|many|TRBV5-1|TRBJ1-2
TGCGCCAGCACCCGGGGAGGGGTCCAAAACTATGGCTACACCTTC
CASTRGGVQNYGYTF
>NA|NA|TRBV14|TRBJ2-7
TGTGCCAGCAGCCAAGTGTACAGGTTCGAGCAGTACTTC
CASSQVYRFEQYF
>TRBD2|few|TRBV20-1|TRBJ2-1
TGCAGTGCCCCGGGACTAGCGGGGGGATCCTACAATGAGCAGTTCTTC
CSAPGLAGGSYNEQFF
>TRBD1|few|TRBV4-1|TRBJ2-2
TGCGCCAGCAGTTACCAGACAGGGGCGAACACCGGGGAGCTGTTTTTT
CASSYQTGANTGELFF
>NA|few|TRBV15|TRBJ2-7
TGTGCCACCAGAAGGGTCTCCGACTACGAGCAGTACTTC
CATRRVSDYEQYF
>NA|NA|TRBV29-1|TRBJ1-2
TGCAGCGCTGACAGGTTGACCTATGGCTACACCTTC
CSADRLTYGYTF
>NA|NA|TRBV27|TRBJ2-3
TGTGCCAGCAGTCCCCCCCCAGGGAGCACAGATACGCAGTATTTT
CASSPPPGSTDTQYF
>NA|many|TRBV19|TRBJ1-1
TGTGCCAGTAGTATCACGGTTAACACTGAAGCTTTCTTT
CASSITVNTEAFF
>NA|NA|TRBV29-1|TRBJ2-1
TGCAGCGTTGAAGGGATAGCTGGGGACAATGAGCAGTTCTTC
CSVEGIAGDNEQFF
>TRBD1|NA|TRBV29-1|TRBJ1-3
TGCAGCGTCAAAGGACAGGGATATGGAAACACCATATATTTT
CSVKGQGYGNTIYF
>NA|few|TRBV7-9|TRBJ1-2
TGTGCCAGCAGCCTAGGAGAGGGGCGGCGTGGCTACACCTTC
CASSLGEGRRGYTF